Listed here are 19 T cell receptor beta chains from one sample, sequenced in a study of T cell repertoires in cytomegalovirus infection. No antigen has been assigned to these receptors. TCRdb itself ran the reads through MiXCR, one entry per CDR3 protein. Among approximately 590,000 distinct CDR3 sequences, 35% to 50% were seen once, and the ten largest hold around 48%. This material consisted of cultured PBMCs, taken from culture after CMV antigen stimulation. The receptors stem from a human donor in good health (CMV status not recorded). Some clones in this sample may be carry-over from other donors' samples.

The chain carries TRBV6-1 and TRBJ1-2; 8 positions agree with TRBD1. CDR1 and CDR2 from the germline V gene are MNHNS and SASEGT. Germline trimming cut 5 bases from V and 4 bases from J; bases unmatched to any gene: 6. The CDR3 runs to 14 residues. The CDR3 coding sequence is TGTGCCAGCAGTAGCCGGACAGGGAGCTATGGCTACACCTTC. Translation gives CASSSRTGSYGYTF.

V gene TRBV20-1 combines with J gene TRBJ2-1, with 9 bases that match TRBD2. Losses at the gene ends were 4 bases for V and 4 bases for J; bases not matched to a gene: 8. The CDR3 runs 15 residues. From germline, CDR1 is DFQATT and CDR2 SNEGSKA (reference sequence). The CDR3 DNA follows: TGCAGTGCTACAGAGGCGGGGGGGGCTTACAATGAGCAGTTCTTC. It specifies CSATEAGGAYNEQFF.

This clonotype was counted a few times. CDR3 in amino acids: CASSLAWLAINEQFF. DNA for the CDR3: TGTGCCAGCAGCTTAGCGTGGCTAGCAATAAATGAGCAGTTCTTC. The chain recombines TRBV7-8 with TRBJ2-1; weak D call: TRBD2 (5 bases). Trimming shortened V by 0 bases and J by 7 bases, and 13 bases separated the two germline ends. The germline V gene encodes CDR1 SGHVS and CDR2 FQNEAQ. The CDR3 sequence is 15 residues long.

The table lists this clonotype with a few counts. The chain joins TRBV7-6 to TRBJ2-2, with 11 positions matching TRBD2. The CDR3 loop spans 16 amino acids. Germline assignment: CDR1 SGHVS and CDR2 FNYEAQ. V shed 3 bases and J 4 bases; nucleotides not matched to a gene: 4. The CDR3 reads CASSFVAGGSTGELFF. CDR3 bases: TGTGCCAGCAGCTTCGTAGCGGGGGGGTCCACCGGGGAGCTGTTTTTT.

The chain has TRBV20-1 and TRBJ2-1; TRBD2 agrees at 7 bases. There are 13 residues in the CDR3. The germline gives CDR1 DFQATT, CDR2 SNEGSKA (reference sequence). V shed 4 bases, J shed 5 bases, and the junction held 5 bases outside the gene matches. This CDR3 reads CSAKAGIHNEQFF. Here the CDR3 DNA reads TGCAGTGCTAAAGCGGGGATCCACAATGAGCAGTTCTTC.

V and J are TRBV7-2 and TRBJ2-1; 9 bases match TRBD2. The trim removed 7 bases at V and 10 bases at J, leaving 11 bases unmatched. The CDR3 runs 14 residues. CDR1 and CDR2 (germline): SGHTA, FQGNSA. Here the CDR3 reads CASTTRGGGQEQFF. CDR3 nucleotide sequence: TGTGCCAGCACCACCCGCGGGGGGGGGCAGGAGCAGTTCTTC.

The chain employs TRBV7-6 and TRBJ2-1; D remains ambiguous. From germline, CDR1 is SGHVS and CDR2 FNYEAQ. Trimming pared 2 bases from V and 3 bases from J, leaving 11 bases between. The CDR3 covers 15 residues. CDR3 nucleotides: TGTGCCAGCAGCTTACCCGCAGATCTCTACAATGAGCAGTTCTTC. Translation: CASSLPADLYNEQFF. Full variable domain (remainder filled in from reference TRBV7-6 and TRBJ2-1): GAGVSQSPRYKVTKRGQDVALRCDPISGHVSLYWYRQALGQGPEFLTYFNYEAQQDKSGLPNDRFSAERPEGSISTLTIQRTEQRDSAMYRCASSLPADLYNEQFFGPGTRLTVL.

The V call is TRBV7-2, the J call TRBJ2-2, with D possibly matching TRBD1 (6 bases). CDR3 length equals 15 residues. V lost 3 bases and J lost 7, with 15 bases in between. Germline assignment: CDR1 SGHTA and CDR2 FQGNSA. CDR3 loop: CASSLVRGGHGELFF. For the CDR3, the DNA is TGTGCCAGCAGCTTGGTTCGTGGGGGACACGGGGAGCTGTTTTTT.

The table lists this clonotype with a count of one. V usage is TRBV6-2 or TRBV6-3 and J usage is TRBJ1-6; perhaps TRBD1 as D (5 bases). This CDR3 contains 14 residues. With 8 bases removed from V and 11 bases from J, the gap between germline ends came to 19 bases. The germline CDR1 and CDR2 sequences are MNHEY and SVGEGT. The DNA of the CDR3 is TGTGCCAGCCCGGATGAGGGGATGATTACACCCCTCCACTTT. The encoded protein is CASPDEGMITPLHF.

This clonotype has a handful of counts. V and J are TRBV4-1 and TRBJ1-2; the D gene is possibly TRBD1 (6 bases). Germline CDR1 reads MGHRA; CDR2 reads YSYEKL. The CDR3 loop spans 17 amino acids. The V and J ends lost 1 base and 4 bases respectively, with 19 bases between them. CDR3 nucleotides: TGCGCCAGCAGCCAAGCGCCGGGAGGGGACATCAGCTATGGCTACACCTTC. Translated: CASSQAPGGDISYGYTF.

The chain carries TRBV28 and TRBJ1-5; 7 bases fit TRBD1. The germline V gene has CDR1 MDHEN and CDR2 SYDVKM. The CDR3 is made up of 17 amino acids. Trimming removed 5 bases from V and 1 base from J; junction bases left unmatched: 11. In DNA form, the CDR3 reads TGTGCCAGCAGTAAGGTCGGGACAGAACTAAGCAATCAGCCCCAGCATTTT. Its protein is CASSKVGTELSNQPQHF.

The chain is built from TRBV6-1 and TRBJ2-5; D gene unclear. The CDR3 covers 11 residues. V was cut by 7 bases and J by 8 bases, with 11 bases left in between. Germline values: CDR1 MNHNS, CDR2 SASEGT. This CDR3 is CASIRATTQYF. In nucleotides, the CDR3 is TGTGCCAGCATTCGAGCCACCACCCAGTACTTC.

This clonotype was seen just once. The chain recombines TRBV11-2 with TRBJ2-5; 9 nucleotides agree with TRBD2. Germline V CDR1 and CDR2: SGHAT, FQNNGV. The junction had 6 bases not matched to a gene; V was cut back by 4 bases and J by 6 bases. The CDR3 totals 14 residues. DNA for the CDR3: TGTGCCAGCAGCTCGACTAGCGGCCAGCAGACCCAGTACTTC. Its protein is CASSSTSGQQTQYF.

This clonotype has only a few counts. The genes are TRBV12-5 and TRBJ2-1, with TRBD1 identical over 8 bases. The CDR3 has 15 amino acids. The V gene end was trimmed by 6 bases and the J gene end by 7 bases; junction bases not matched to a gene: 11. Germline CDR1 reads LGHNT; CDR2 reads FRNRAP. The CDR3 sequence: CASGGAGGEGNEQFF. The DNA of the CDR3 is TGTGCTAGTGGGGGGGCAGGGGGCGAAGGGAATGAGCAGTTCTTC.

This clonotype has only a few counts. This sequence joins TRBV6-2 or TRBV6-3 and TRBJ1-1; D not resolved. The V end lost 6 bases, the J end lost 11 bases, and 13 bases lay between the germline ends. Germline lookup yields CDR1 MNHEY and CDR2 SVGEGT. There are 11 residues in the CDR3. This CDR3 is CASSPSRAAFF. CDR3 DNA: TGTGCCAGCAGCCCGTCACGGGCGGCTTTCTTT.

The chain combines TRBV20-1 with TRBJ1-3; tentative D call: TRBD1 (6 bases). V lost 6 bases, J lost 2 bases, and 8 bases lay in between. Germline V lookup: CDR1 DFQATT, CDR2 SNEGSKA (reference sequence). The CDR3 has 12 residues. The CDR3 loop is CSAGGPGNTIYF. DNA of the CDR3: TGCAGTGCCGGGGGGCCTGGAAACACCATATATTTT.

The chain couples TRBV15 to TRBJ2-7; D assignment may be TRBD1 or TRBD2 (5 bases each). Between the trimmed V and J ends, which lost 4 bases and 2 bases, there was a span of 12 bases. Germline V gene data show CDR1 as LNHNV and CDR2 as YYDKDF (reference sequence). The CDR3 runs 14 residues. The CDR3 loop is CATSIRDGTYEQYF. The DNA of the CDR3 is TGTGCCACCAGCATACGGGACGGAACCTACGAGCAGTACTTC.

This clonotype was detected ten times or more. This rearrangement joins TRBV7-2 to TRBJ2-3; D possibly corresponds to TRBD1 (5 bases). The germline V gene encodes CDR1 SGHTA and CDR2 FQGNSA. The ends were cut back, 7 bases at V and 3 bases at J, with 17 bases in the middle. There are 15 residues in the CDR3. CDR3: CASNLVGQGTDTQYF. CDR3 sequence (DNA): TGTGCCAGCAACCTTGTGGGGCAGGGTACAGATACGCAGTATTTT.

This clonotype was recorded a few times. Being one base from a much bigger clone, this may be a read error. The chain is built from TRBV11-2 and TRBJ2-1; D is ambiguous. CDR1 is SGHAT, CDR2 FQNNGV, per germline. V lost 5 bases and J 1 base, leaving 6 bases between the germline ends. This CDR3 spans 13 amino acids. CDR3 coding DNA: TGTGCCAGCAGCCAACCGTCCTACAATGAGCAGTTCTTC. Translated: CASSQPSYNEQFF.